This TCR beta chain was identified during a study of T-cell reconstitution after alpha-beta-depleted transplantation in children. This clonotype was counted a few times. Preparing the TCRbeta library involved the use of unique molecular identifiers. TCRdb re-called the PCR reads through MiXCR, storing one row per CDR3 protein. Here the sample spans some 550,000 distinct CDR3 sequences, 23% being singletons. Germline V gene sequence: CDR1 LGHNA, CDR2 YSLEER. V gave up 4 bases and J gave up 2 bases, with 15 bases separating them. The CDR3 spans 15 residues. This chain connects TRBV4-3 to TRBJ2-7; D is possibly TRBD1 or TRBD2 (5 bases each). Sequences were derived from PBMCs, mostly from graft donor cells, sampled 360 days after TCRalphabeta/CD19-depleted stem cell transplant. This clonotype was obtained from a boy less than two years old who had a stem cell transplant for acute myeloid leukemia, so the T cells may come from the graft donor. CDR3 sequence: CASSPFGTAAYEQYF. The CDR3 coding sequence is TGCGCCAGCAGCCCCTTCGGGACCGCAGCCTACGAGCAGTACTTC.